Reported below is one T cell receptor beta chain. A single-stranded UMI oligo with SP2 sequence was ligated to cDNA 3' ends. An equimolar mix of RC1.1 and RC1.2 primed the beta chain across TRBC1 and TRBC2. TCRdb processed the UMI-ligation and nested PCR reads anew with MiXCR; each CDR3 protein has one entry. Of some 41,000 distinct CDR3 sequences in the sample, about 17% are singletons; the top ten hold 43%. The CDR3 extends over 14 amino acids. Germline V gives CDR1 WNHNN, CDR2 SYGVQD (reference sequence). V shed 4 bases and J 6 bases; nucleotides not matched to a gene: 7. This sample was included in a study of quantifying T cell responses using KT2 cells. Overall study: RNA was reverse transcribed with TCR alpha and beta constant-region primers.

The sequence came from a human donor. The chain combines TRBV10-1 with TRBJ2-7, with 9 bases matching TRBD2. Sequencing was done on a sample of PBMCs spiked with cells of the T cell clone KT2. The CDR3: CASSVGGRAAEQYF. CDR3 sequence (DNA): TGCGCCAGCAGTGTCGGCGGGAGGGCGGCCGAGCAGTACTTC.